This T cell receptor beta chain was retrieved from a study of blood T cell repertoires in COVID-19. Looked up from germline, CDR1 is SGHTA and CDR2 is FQGNSA. CDR3 length equals 13 residues. V was pared by 11 bases and J by 2 bases, with 15 bases between. TCRdb's copy holds only in-frame clones and misses some; the assay was immunoSEQ multiplex PCR. The sample lists 64,000 or so clones; 80% to 90% were seen once. This clone appeared a single time. The chain employs TRBV7-2 and TRBJ2-5, with a possible D match to TRBD1 (6 bases). The clonotype originates from a man aged 35 to 55 with acute or convalescent COVID-19. Sequencing was done on a sample of peripheral blood. DNA of the CDR3: TGTGCCGGGGGCGGGCTATCGCAAGAGACCCAGTACTTC. Translating it yields CAGGGLSQETQYF.